The 2 T cell receptor beta chains reported below all come from one sample, sequenced in a study of blood T cell repertoires in COVID-19. Sequencing used immunoSEQ multiplex PCR; TCRdb keeps in-frame clones, though not all of them. The sample contains over 130,000 clones, more than 70% of which appear only once. Material: peripheral blood. The receptor set was obtained from a human donor in a cohort sampled during active COVID-19.

This chain links TRBV9 with TRBJ1-1; D is perhaps TRBD1 (6 bases). Germline CDR1 and CDR2: SGDLS and YYNGEE. V lost 6 bases and J lost 6, with 18 bases in between. This CDR3 spans 14 amino acids. This CDR3 is CASNPSGGAAEAFF. The DNA of the CDR3 is TGTGCCAGCAACCCATCGGGGGGGGCGGCTGAAGCTTTCTTT. Complete variable domain (other parts from reference TRBV9 and TRBJ1-1): DSGVTQTPKHLITATGQRVTLRCSPRSGDLSVYWYQQSLDQGLQFLIQYYNGEERAKGNILERFSAQQFPDLHSELNLSSLELGDSALYFCASNPSGGAAEAFFGQGTRLTVV.

V usage is TRBV7-9 and J usage is TRBJ2-1; 10 bases map to TRBD2. The CDR3 has 15 amino acids. With V trimmed by 4 bases and J by 8 bases, 8 bases remained unmatched. CDR1 is SEHNR and CDR2 is FQNEAQ in the germline V gene (reference sequence). The CDR3 coding sequence is TGTGCCAGCAGCTCGACGCCGGGACTAGCGCATGAGCAGTTCTTC. It codes for CASSSTPGLAHEQFF.